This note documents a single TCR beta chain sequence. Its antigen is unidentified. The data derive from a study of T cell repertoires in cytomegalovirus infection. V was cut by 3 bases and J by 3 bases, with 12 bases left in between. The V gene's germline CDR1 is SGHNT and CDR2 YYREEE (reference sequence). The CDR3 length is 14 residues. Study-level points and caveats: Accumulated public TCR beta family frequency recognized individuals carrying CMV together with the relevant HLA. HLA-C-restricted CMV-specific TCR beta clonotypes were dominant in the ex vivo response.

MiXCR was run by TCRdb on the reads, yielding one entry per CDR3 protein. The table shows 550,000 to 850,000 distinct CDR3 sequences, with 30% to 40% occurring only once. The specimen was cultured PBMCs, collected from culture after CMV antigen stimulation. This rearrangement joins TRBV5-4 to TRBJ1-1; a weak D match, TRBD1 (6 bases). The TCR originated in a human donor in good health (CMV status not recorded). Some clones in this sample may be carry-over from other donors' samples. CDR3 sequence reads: CASSSKNRDTEAFF. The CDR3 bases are TGTGCCAGCAGCTCAAAAAACAGGGACACTGAAGCTTTCTTT.